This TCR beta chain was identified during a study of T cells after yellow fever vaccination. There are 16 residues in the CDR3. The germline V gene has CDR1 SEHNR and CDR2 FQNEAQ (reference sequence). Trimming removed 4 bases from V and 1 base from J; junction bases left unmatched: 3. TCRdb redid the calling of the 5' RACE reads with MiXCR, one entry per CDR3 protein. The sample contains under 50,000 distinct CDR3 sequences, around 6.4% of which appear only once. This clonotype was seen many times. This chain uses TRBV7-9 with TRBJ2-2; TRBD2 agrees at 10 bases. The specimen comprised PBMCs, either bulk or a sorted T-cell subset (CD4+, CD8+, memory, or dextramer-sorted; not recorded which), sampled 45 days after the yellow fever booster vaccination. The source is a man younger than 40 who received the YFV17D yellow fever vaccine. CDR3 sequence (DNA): TGTGCCAGCAGCTCCCGGACTAGCGGGAACACCGGGGAGCTGTTTTTT. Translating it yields CASSSRTSGNTGELFF.